A single sample is the source of the 16 T cell receptor beta chains below, sequenced in a study of cytomegalovirus exposure and HLA in healthy donors. The study ran its PCR with 60 Vbeta and 13 Jbeta primers. The table came from immunoSEQ multiplex PCR; TCRdb's copy has only in-frame clones and leaves some out. The sample has over 130,000 clones; approximately 84% are singletons. The material sequenced was PBMCs. The receptors were sampled from a man in his thirties or forties in good health and CMV-seropositive.

The V gene is TRBV9, the J gene TRBJ2-2; 9 bases match TRBD2. The V segment lost 0 bases and the J segment 4 bases; nucleotides outside the gene matches: 7. Germline V gives CDR1 SGDLS, CDR2 YYNGEE. CDR3 length: 17 amino acids. CDR3 loop: CASSVDISGGLTGELFF. CDR3 nucleotides: TGTGCCAGCAGCGTAGATATTAGCGGGGGACTCACCGGGGAGCTGTTTTTT.

This clone came up once. This chain links TRBV5-6 with TRBJ1-1, with 9 bases matching TRBD1. Losses at the gene ends were 4 bases for V and 3 bases for J; bases not matched to a gene: 7. This CDR3 is built from 15 residues. Per germline, CDR1 SGHDT and CDR2 YYEEEE. CDR3 in DNA: TGTGCCAGCAGCCAAAGACAGGGGGGCGACACTGAAGCTTTCTTT. It is translated as CASSQRQGGDTEAFF.

The genes are TRBV9 and TRBJ2-1, with D unresolved. The CDR3 runs to 14 residues. V was pared by 0 bases and J by 6 bases, with 10 bases between. Germline CDR1 SGDLS, CDR2 YYNGEE. The CDR3 loop is CASSVARASNEQFF. The CDR3, as DNA: TGTGCCAGCAGCGTAGCTCGAGCGTCCAATGAGCAGTTCTTC. Filled out from reference TRBV9 and TRBJ2-1, the complete variable domain reads DSGVTQTPKHLITATGQRVTLRCSPRSGDLSVYWYQQSLDQGLQFLIQYYNGEERAKGNILERFSAQQFPDLHSELNLSSLELGDSALYFCASSVARASNEQFFGPGTRLTVL.

The table lists this clone with a count of one. V and J are TRBV6-5 and TRBJ2-7; 7 bases agree with TRBD2. The CDR3 length is 15 residues. The V and J ends lost 0 bases and 4 bases, in that order; junction bases with no gene match: 6. The germline V gene has CDR1 MNHEY and CDR2 SVGAGI. In DNA, the CDR3 is TGTGCCAGCAGTTACTCGGGGGGGGTAGGGTACGAGCAGTACTTC. Translating gives CASSYSGGVGYEQYF.

J is TRBJ1-1 and V is TRBV11-2; TRBD1 is a possible D gene (5 bases). Germline CDR1 reads SGHAT; CDR2 reads FQNNGV. The CDR3 spans 16 residues. Trimming stripped 1 base from V and 1 base from J, with 13 bases between. CDR3 protein: CASSLVRGQANTEAFF. In DNA, the CDR3 is TGTGCCAGCAGCTTAGTCCGCGGACAAGCGAACACTGAAGCTTTCTTT.

V usage is TRBV10-3 and J usage is TRBJ2-1, with 13 bases identical to TRBD2. This CDR3 is 15 amino acids long. J gave up 7 bases and V 8 bases, and 8 bases lay outside the gene matches. From germline, CDR1 is ENHRY and CDR2 SYGVKD. CDR3 nucleotide sequence: TGTGCCATCCAGCGGACTAGCGGGAGCCTGAATGAGCAGTTCTTC. It specifies CAIQRTSGSLNEQFF.

The J gene is TRBJ2-5, the V gene TRBV7-6, with D perhaps matching TRBD1 (6 bases). Germline CDR1 and CDR2: SGHVS and FNYEAQ. V was shortened by 4 bases and J by 11 bases, with 14 bases between the two germline ends. The CDR3 extends over 12 amino acids. The CDR3 loop is CASSSLKGEQYF. Here the CDR3 DNA reads TGTGCCAGCAGCTCCCTTAAGGGGGAGCAGTACTTC.

This clone was observed once. The chain uses TRBV5-1 and TRBJ2-1; D unclear. Germline CDR1 SGHRS, CDR2 YFSETQ. This CDR3 contains 11 residues. V lost 1 base and J lost 10, with 6 bases in between. The CDR3 is CASSLSTEQFF. CDR3 DNA: TGCGCCAGCAGCTTGAGTACAGAGCAGTTCTTC.

V gene TRBV12-5 combines with J gene TRBJ2-3; D unresolved. The CDR3 spans 13 residues. Germline V CDR1 and CDR2: LGHNT, FRNRAP. Trimming shortened V by 1 base and J by 3 bases, and 5 bases separated the two germline ends. Here the CDR3 reads CASGLDSTDTQYF. For the CDR3, the DNA is TGTGCTAGTGGTTTGGATTCGACAGATACGCAGTATTTT.

A word on this clone: Since no conserved phenylalanine or tryptophan closes the CDR3, a read error is the likely cause. The CDR3 reads CASSRTSENYEQYL. Here the CDR3 DNA reads TGTGCCAGCAGTCGGACTAGCGAGAACTACGAGCAGTACCTC. The J gene is TRBJ2-7, the V gene TRBV6-6; 9 positions agree with TRBD2. V was clipped by 5 bases and J by 3 bases; unmatched bases: 5. Germline CDR1 MNHNY, CDR2 SVGAGI (reference sequence). The CDR3 is 14 residues long.

The rearrangement joins TRBV30 to TRBJ1-4; 9 positions agree with TRBD1. There are 14 residues in the CDR3. Germline assignment: CDR1 GTSNPN and CDR2 SVGIG (reference sequence). With V trimmed by 3 bases and J by 5 bases, 4 bases remained unmatched. The CDR3 is CAWSRDRVNEKLFF. For the CDR3, the DNA is TGTGCCTGGAGCCGGGACAGGGTGAATGAAAAACTGTTTTTT.

V usage is TRBV6-6 and J usage is TRBJ1-2; 9 bases line up with TRBD1. Germline assignment: CDR1 MNHNY and CDR2 SVGAGI (reference sequence). V dropped 6 bases and J dropped 3; count of bases not matched to a gene: 8. The CDR3 spans 15 residues. CDR3 loop: CASRDTGGADYGYTF. In DNA form, the CDR3 reads TGTGCCAGCAGGGACACAGGGGGCGCTGACTATGGCTACACCTTC.

This clone was counted a single time. The chain combines TRBV5-1 with TRBJ2-1; 7 positions match TRBD2. Unmatched junction bases numbered 4, after V lost 3 bases and J lost 7 bases. CDR3 length: 13 residues. Looked up from germline, CDR1 is SGHRS and CDR2 is YFSETQ. CDR3 DNA sequence: TGCGCCAGCAGCTGGCTAGCGGAAAATGAGCAGTTCTTC. It is translated as CASSWLAENEQFF.

This chain joins TRBV5-4 and TRBJ2-1, with TRBD2 identical over 7 bases. The CDR3 is 12 residues long. J lost 9 bases, V lost 4 bases, and 4 bases had no gene match. Germline V gene data show CDR1 as SGHNT and CDR2 as YYREEE (reference sequence). The CDR3 DNA reads as TGTGCCAGCAGCGGGGGGGGTATTGAGCAGTTCTTC. Its translation: CASSGGGIEQFF.

The chain is built from TRBV19 and TRBJ2-2; 9 positions match TRBD1. Trimming at V came to 6 bases and at J to 1 base, leaving 15 bases not matched to a gene. The germline V gene has CDR1 LNHDA and CDR2 SQIVND (reference sequence). The CDR3 covers 19 residues. Here the CDR3 reads CASRNPGTGLRKNTGELFF. CDR3 coding DNA: TGTGCCAGTAGAAACCCCGGGACAGGGCTACGCAAGAACACCGGGGAGCTGTTTTTT.

V is TRBV7-3 and J is TRBJ2-1, with 10 bases fitting TRBD2. The J segment lost 7 bases and the V segment lost 5 bases, leaving 8 bases of the junction unmatched. The CDR3 spans 15 residues. CDR1 and CDR2 (germline): SGHTA, FQGTGA. CDR3 DNA sequence: TGTGCCAGCAGCCTTAGCGGGAGGAGTAGTAATGAGCAGTTCTTC. Amino acid sequence: CASSLSGRSSNEQFF.